A single sample gave rise to the 12 T cell receptor beta chains below, sequenced in a study of T cells in women clearing cervical HPV infection. Some clones are missing from TCRdb's copy, which holds only in-frame ones; the method was immunoSEQ multiplex PCR. The sample data list roughly 34,000 clones. The material sequenced was blood buffy coat. These receptors all stem from a woman aged 18 to 75 with a cervical HPV16 infection that either progressed to CIN3+ or cleared (not recorded which).

The CDR3 sequence: CASSPGQGASYDYTF. CDR3 bases read: TGTGCCAGCAGTCCCGGACAGGGGGCATCCTACGAC. The V and J genes are TRBV6-2 or TRBV6-3 and TRBJ1-2, with 11 bases aligning to TRBD1. The read finishes 3 residues shy of the CDR3 end, and the germline J gene is used to complete it. Germline values: CDR1 MNHEY, CDR2 SVGEGT. This CDR3 is built from 15 residues.

Comment on this clone: Read coverage stops 3 residues before the CDR3 terminus; the germline J gene supplies the remainder. The chain uses TRBV10-3 and TRBJ2-7; 8 bases match TRBD2. CDR1 ENHRY and CDR2 SYGVKD come from the germline V gene. The ends lost 3 bases at V and 0 bases at J; junction bases unmatched: 10. The CDR3 covers 17 residues. CDR3 sequence reads: CAISDGVAGLSSYEQYF. The DNA read from the CDR3 is TGTGCCATCAGTGACGGGGTAGCGGGGCTTAGCTCCTACGAG.

CDR3: CAWSPSTGYGQPQHF. The CDR3 DNA, read in part, is TGTGCCTGGAGTCCCTCGACAGGGTATGGGCAGCCC. V gene TRBV30 combines with J gene TRBJ1-5; the match to TRBD1 covers 7 bases. The CDR3 goes on 3 residues after the read ends, and that part is filled in from the germline J gene. The CDR3 has 15 amino acids. The J segment lost 7 bases and the V segment lost 2 bases, leaving 11 bases of the junction unmatched. Germline assignment: CDR1 GTSNPN and CDR2 SVGIG (reference sequence).

Comment on this clone: The read ends 3 residues shy of where the CDR3 ends; the end is completed using the germline J gene. The genes are TRBV27 and TRBJ2-7, with D tentatively TRBD2 (6 bases). The CDR3 is 15 amino acids. Germline V lookup: CDR1 MNHEY, CDR2 SMNVEV (reference sequence). Trimming took off 6 bases at V and 0 bases at J, with 15 bases between the two ends. This CDR3 is CASSGIRDFSYEQYF. Partial CDR3 DNA: TGTGCCAGCAGCGGAATCCGGGACTTCTCCTACGAG.

Concerning this clone: The read ends 3 residues before the CDR3 terminus; that terminus is restored from the germline J gene. V is TRBV19 and J is TRBJ1-1, with 9 bases matching TRBD1. J gave up 1 base and V 6 bases, and 6 bases lay outside the gene matches. The CDR3 contains 15 residues. In germline, CDR1 is LNHDA, CDR2 SQIVND (reference sequence). CDR3: CASRGGQGGNTEAFF. CDR3 bases read: TGTGCCAGTAGAGGGGGACAGGGAGGGAACACTGAA.

In regard to this clone: Read sequence stops 3 residues before the CDR3 end, and the germline J gene provides the missing end. The gene calls are TRBV5-1 and TRBJ2-5, with 10 nucleotides matching TRBD1. CDR3 length: 15 residues. Per germline, CDR1 SGHRS and CDR2 YFSETQ. V shed 3 bases, J shed 3 bases, and the junction held 5 bases outside the gene matches. CDR3 sequence reads: CASSSGTGVEETQYF. The part of the CDR3 DNA that was read is TGCGCCAGCAGCTCCGGGACAGGGGTGGAAGAGACC.

The CDR3 reads CASSLSTGNYGYTF. The CDR3 bases that were read are TGCGCCAGCAGCTTGTCGACAGGGAACTATGGC. The rearrangement uses TRBV5-1 and TRBJ1-2; TRBD1 matches 7 bases. The read terminates 3 residues ahead of where the CDR3 ends, so the germline J gene completes it. CDR3 length equals 14 residues. CDR1 and CDR2 (germline): SGHRS, YFSETQ. V dropped 1 base and J dropped 2; count of bases not matched to a gene: 2.

Regarding this clone: The read ends 3 residues early relative to the CDR3; the germline J gene fills the gap. This chain joins TRBV19 and TRBJ1-2; the D is unclear. This CDR3 spans 14 amino acids. The V gene's germline CDR1 is LNHDA and CDR2 SQIVND (reference sequence). The sequenced CDR3 bases are TGTGCCAGTAGTATCGGGGTTAACACAGATACC. Translating it yields CASSIGVNTDT. The full CDR3 protein reads CASSIGVNTDTYTF. Full variable domain (missing parts from reference TRBV19 and TRBJ1-2): DGGITQSPKYLFRKEGQNVTLSCEQNLNHDAMYWYRQDPGQGLRLIYYSQIVNDFQKGDIAEGYSVSREKKESFPLTVTSAQKNPTAFYLCASSIGVNTDTYTFGSGTRLTVV.

Comments on this clone: The CDR3 extends 3 residues past the end of the read, so its final part is completed from the germline J gene. The chain has TRBV5-6 and TRBJ2-5, with 9 bases matching TRBD2. With 3 bases clipped from V and 6 bases from J, the junction kept 9 bases outside the gene matches. The CDR3 runs 15 residues. Germline CDR1 is SGHDT and CDR2 is YYEEEE. Partial CDR3 DNA: TGTGCCAGCAGCTGGGCGGGGGGGATGATTAAGACC. This encodes CASSWAGGMIKT. The whole CDR3 is CASSWAGGMIKTQYF.

A remark on this clone: The read comes to an end 3 residues before the CDR3 does, leaving the germline J gene to fill in the end. V gene TRBV30 combines with J gene TRBJ1-2; perhaps TRBD1 as D (5 bases). Germline V gene sequence: CDR1 GTSNPN, CDR2 SVGIG (reference sequence). V lost 5 bases to trimming and J lost 0 bases, with 7 bases between them. The CDR3 is made up of 12 amino acids. CDR3 residues: CAWATANYGYTF. The DNA read from the CDR3 is TGTGCCTGGGCGACAGCTAACTATGGC.

Remarks on this clone: The CDR3 is cut off 3 residues early in the read; its end comes from the germline J gene. The chain has TRBV5-1 and TRBJ2-3; D might be TRBD1 (7 bases). V was shortened by 0 bases and J by 4 bases, with 12 bases between the two germline ends. The CDR3 sequence is 15 residues long. Germline V gene data show CDR1 as SGHRS and CDR2 as YFSETQ. The sequenced CDR3 bases are TGCGCCAGCAGCTTGGGGCAGGGGGGAGCAGATACG. Translation: CASSLGQGGADT. The whole CDR3 is CASSLGQGGADTQYF. Combining the CDR3 with reference TRBV5-1 and TRBJ2-3 gives the whole variable domain KAGVTQTPRYLIKTRGQQVTLSCSPISGHRSVSWYQQTPGQGLQFLFEYFSETQRNKGNFPGRFSGRQFSNSRSEMNVSTLELGDSALYLCASSLGQGGADTQYFGPGTRLTVL.

CDR3 DNA (partial): TGTGCTAGTGGAATAGGAGGGGGCGCCCTTCGAGGC. Translated: CASGIGGGALRG. In full, the CDR3 is CASGIGGGALRGYTF. The J gene is TRBJ1-2, the V gene TRBV12-5; 7 nucleotides align to TRBD1. The CDR3 end lies 3 residues beyond the end of the read and is filled in from the germline J gene. Germline CDR1 is LGHNT and CDR2 is FRNRAP. CDR3 length equals 15 residues. The whole variable domain, filled in from reference TRBV12-5 and TRBJ1-2, reads DARVTQTPRHKVTEMGQEVTMRCQPILGHNTVFWYRQTMMQGLELLAYFRNRAPLDDSGMPKDRFSAEMPDATLATLKIQPSEPRDSAVYFCASGIGGGALRGYTFGSGTRLTVV.